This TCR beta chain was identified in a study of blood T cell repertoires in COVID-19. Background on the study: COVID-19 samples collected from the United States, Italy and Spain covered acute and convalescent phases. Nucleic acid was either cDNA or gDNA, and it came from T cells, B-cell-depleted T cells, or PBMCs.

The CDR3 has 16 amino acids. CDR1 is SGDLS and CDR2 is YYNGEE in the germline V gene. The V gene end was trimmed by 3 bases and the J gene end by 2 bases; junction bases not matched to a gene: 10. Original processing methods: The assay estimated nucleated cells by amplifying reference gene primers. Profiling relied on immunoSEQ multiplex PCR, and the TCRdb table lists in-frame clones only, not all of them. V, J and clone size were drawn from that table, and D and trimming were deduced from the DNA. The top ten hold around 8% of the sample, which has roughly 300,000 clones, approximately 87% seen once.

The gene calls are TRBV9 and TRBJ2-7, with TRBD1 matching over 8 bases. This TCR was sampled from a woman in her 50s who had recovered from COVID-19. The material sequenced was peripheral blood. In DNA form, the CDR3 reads TGTGCCAGCAGCGGAGGCGGTAGGACAGGGACCTACGAGCAGTACTTC. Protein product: CASSGGGRTGTYEQYF.